The source of this T cell receptor beta chain is a study of blood T cell repertoires in COVID-19. The wider study: COVID-19 samples collected from the United States, Italy and Spain covered acute and convalescent phases. The cDNA or gDNA used as material had been derived from T cells, B-cell-depleted T cells, or PBMCs.

The CDR3 extends over 14 amino acids. Germline CDR1 reads LNHDA; CDR2 reads SQIVND (reference sequence). The V and J ends lost 2 bases and 9 bases, in that order; junction bases with no gene match: 4. In the study's own analysis: Nucleated cell number was recorded as an estimate derived from reference gene primer amplification. The repertoire was sequenced with immunoSEQ multiplex PCR; TCRdb's copy has only in-frame clones and lacks some. The DNA was the basis for D and trimming; V, J and clone size are from that table. This repertoire shows roughly 90,000 clones, over 80% found once; its top ten account for 31%.

The clonotype comes from a woman at least 80 years old with active or convalescent COVID-19. Sequenced input: peripheral blood. This chain connects TRBV19 to TRBJ1-6; TRBD1 aligns across 7 bases. CDR3 loop: CASSIRQGGSPLHF. CDR3 DNA sequence: TGTGCCAGTAGTATACGACAGGGAGGTTCACCCCTCCACTTT.